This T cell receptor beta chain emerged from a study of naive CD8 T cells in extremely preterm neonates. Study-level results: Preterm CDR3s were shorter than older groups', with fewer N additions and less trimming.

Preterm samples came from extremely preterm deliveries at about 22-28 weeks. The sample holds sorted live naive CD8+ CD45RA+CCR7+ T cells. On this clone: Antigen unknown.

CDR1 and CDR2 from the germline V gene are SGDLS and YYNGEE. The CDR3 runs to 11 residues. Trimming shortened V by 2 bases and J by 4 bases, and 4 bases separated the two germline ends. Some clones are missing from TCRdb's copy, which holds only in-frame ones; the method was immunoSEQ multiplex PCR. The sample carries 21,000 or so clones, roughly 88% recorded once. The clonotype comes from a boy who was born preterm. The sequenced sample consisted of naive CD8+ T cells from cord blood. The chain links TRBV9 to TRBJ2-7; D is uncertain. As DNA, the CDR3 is TGTGCCAGCAGCGTCCGATACGAGCAGTACTTC. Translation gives CASSVRYEQYF. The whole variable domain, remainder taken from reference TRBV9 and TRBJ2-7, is DSGVTQTPKHLITATGQRVTLRCSPRSGDLSVYWYQQSLDQGLQFLIQYYNGEERAKGNILERFSAQQFPDLHSELNLSSLELGDSALYFCASSVRYEQYFGPGTRLTVT.